Here is one T cell receptor (beta chain) with its context. As yet, its antigen is unknown. Losses at the gene ends were 6 bases for V and 5 bases for J; bases not matched to a gene: 7. The germline CDR1 and CDR2 sequences are KGHSH and LQKENI. CDR3 length: 13 amino acids. These data come from a study of OX40 agonist ivuxolimab in advanced cancers. Study-wide background: Cancers in dose escalation were hepatocellular, melanoma, renal cell and head and neck. The study, taken as a whole, reports: In general, CD8+ T cells held more expanded clones than CD4+ did, on average. At doses 0.1 to 3.0 mg/kg, CD4+ and CD8+ clones expanded.

Assay: immunoSEQ multiplex PCR; the TCRdb copy retains only in-frame clones and omits some. In the table there are approximately 50,000 clones, roughly three quarters of which are singletons. This TCR was recovered from an adult with an advanced solid tumor such as melanoma, head and neck, liver or kidney cancer. The rearrangement links TRBV18 to TRBJ2-7; TRBD1 agrees at 7 bases. Sequenced material: CD4+ or CD8+ T cells sorted from blood, taken in a trial of the OX40 agonist ivuxolimab. As DNA, the CDR3 is TGTGCCAGCTCTAGGGGGCTCGGCGACGAGCAGTACTTC. Translated, it gives CASSRGLGDEQYF.